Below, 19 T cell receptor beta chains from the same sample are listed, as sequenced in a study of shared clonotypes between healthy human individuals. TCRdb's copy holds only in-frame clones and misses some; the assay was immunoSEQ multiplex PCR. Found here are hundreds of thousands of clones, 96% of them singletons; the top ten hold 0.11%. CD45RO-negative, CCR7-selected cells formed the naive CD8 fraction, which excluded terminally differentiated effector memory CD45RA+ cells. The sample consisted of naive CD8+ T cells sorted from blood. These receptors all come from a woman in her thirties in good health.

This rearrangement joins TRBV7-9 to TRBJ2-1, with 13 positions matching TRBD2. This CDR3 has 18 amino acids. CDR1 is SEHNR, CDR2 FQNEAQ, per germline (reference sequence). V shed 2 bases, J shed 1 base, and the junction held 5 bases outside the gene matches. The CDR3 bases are TGTGCCAGCAGCTTAACTAGCGGGAGGGCACGGTCCTACAATGAGCAGTTCTTC. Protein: CASSLTSGRARSYNEQFF.

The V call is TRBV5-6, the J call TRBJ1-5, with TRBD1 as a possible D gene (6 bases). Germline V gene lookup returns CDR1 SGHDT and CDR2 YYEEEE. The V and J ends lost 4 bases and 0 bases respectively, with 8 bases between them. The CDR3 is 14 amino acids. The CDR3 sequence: CASSLGASNQPQHF. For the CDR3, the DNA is TGTGCCAGCAGCCTGGGGGCTAGCAATCAGCCCCAGCATTTT.

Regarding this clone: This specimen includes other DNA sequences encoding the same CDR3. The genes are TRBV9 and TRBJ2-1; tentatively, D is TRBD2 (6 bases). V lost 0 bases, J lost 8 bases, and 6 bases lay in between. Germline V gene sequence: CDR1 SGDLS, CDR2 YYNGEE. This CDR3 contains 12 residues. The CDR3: CASSVGLDEQFF. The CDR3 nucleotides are TGTGCCAGCAGCGTAGGACTAGATGAGCAGTTCTTC.

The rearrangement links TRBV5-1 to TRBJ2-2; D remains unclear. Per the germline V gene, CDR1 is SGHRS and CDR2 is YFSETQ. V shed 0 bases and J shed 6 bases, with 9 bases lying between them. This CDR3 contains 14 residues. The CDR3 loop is CASSLEEGAGELFF. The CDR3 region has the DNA TGCGCCAGCAGCTTGGAGGAAGGCGCCGGGGAGCTGTTTTTT.

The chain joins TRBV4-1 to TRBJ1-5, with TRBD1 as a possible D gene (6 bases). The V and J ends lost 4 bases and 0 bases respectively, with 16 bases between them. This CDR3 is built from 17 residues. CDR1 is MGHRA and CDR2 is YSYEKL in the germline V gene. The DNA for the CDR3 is TGCGCCAGCAGCCCGGGACACGGCCTATATAGCAATCAGCCCCAGCATTTT. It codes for CASSPGHGLYSNQPQHF.

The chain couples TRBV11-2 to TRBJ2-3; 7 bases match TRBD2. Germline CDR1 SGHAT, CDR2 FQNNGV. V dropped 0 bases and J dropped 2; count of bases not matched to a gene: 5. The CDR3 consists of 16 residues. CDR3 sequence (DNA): TGTGCCAGCAGCTTAGATTACCGGGACTACACAGATACGCAGTATTTT. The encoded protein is CASSLDYRDYTDTQYF.

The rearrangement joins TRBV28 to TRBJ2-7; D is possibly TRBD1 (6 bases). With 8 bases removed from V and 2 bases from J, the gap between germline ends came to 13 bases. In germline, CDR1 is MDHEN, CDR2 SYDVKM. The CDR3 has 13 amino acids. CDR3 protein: CASGQRLAYEQYF. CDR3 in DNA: TGTGCCAGCGGACAGCGGCTCGCCTACGAGCAGTACTTC.

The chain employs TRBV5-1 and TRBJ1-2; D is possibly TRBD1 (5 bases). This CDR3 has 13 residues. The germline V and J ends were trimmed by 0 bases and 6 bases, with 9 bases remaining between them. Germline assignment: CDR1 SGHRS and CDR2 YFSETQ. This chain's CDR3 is CASSLVQGHGYTF. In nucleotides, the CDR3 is TGCGCCAGCAGCTTGGTCCAGGGACATGGCTACACCTTC.

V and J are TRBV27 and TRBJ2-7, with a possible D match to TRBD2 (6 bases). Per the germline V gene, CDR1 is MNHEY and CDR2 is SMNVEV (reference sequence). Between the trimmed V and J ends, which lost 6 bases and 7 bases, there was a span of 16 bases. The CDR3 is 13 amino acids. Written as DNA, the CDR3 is TGTGCCAGCAGGGTGGGCGGGACGAAAGAGCAGTACTTC. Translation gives CASRVGGTKEQYF.

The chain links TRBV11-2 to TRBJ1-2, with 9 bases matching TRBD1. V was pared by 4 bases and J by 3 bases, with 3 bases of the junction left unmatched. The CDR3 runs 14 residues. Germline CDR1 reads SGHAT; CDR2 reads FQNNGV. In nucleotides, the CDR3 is TGTGCCAGCAGCTCGCGGACAGGGGACTATGGCTACACCTTC. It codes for CASSSRTGDYGYTF. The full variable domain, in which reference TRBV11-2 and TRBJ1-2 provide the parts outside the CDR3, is EAGVAQSPRYKIIEKRQSVAFWCNPISGHATLYWYQQILGQGPKLLIQFQNNGVVDDSQLPKDRFSAERLKGVDSTLKIQPAKLEDSAVYLCASSSRTGDYGYTFGSGTRLTVV.

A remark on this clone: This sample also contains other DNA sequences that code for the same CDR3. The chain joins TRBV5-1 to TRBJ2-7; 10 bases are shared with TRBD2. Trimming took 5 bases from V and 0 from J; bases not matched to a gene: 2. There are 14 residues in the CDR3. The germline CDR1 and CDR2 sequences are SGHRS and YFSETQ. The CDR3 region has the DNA TGCGCCAGCAGGAGGACTAGCGGCTCCTACGAGCAGTACTTC. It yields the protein CASRRTSGSYEQYF.

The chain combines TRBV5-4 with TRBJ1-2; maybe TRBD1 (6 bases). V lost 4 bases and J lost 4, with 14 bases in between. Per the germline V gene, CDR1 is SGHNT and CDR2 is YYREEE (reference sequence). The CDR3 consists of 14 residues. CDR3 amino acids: CASSPLGGIYGYTF. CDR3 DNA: TGTGCCAGCAGCCCCCTAGGGGGGATCTATGGCTACACCTTC.

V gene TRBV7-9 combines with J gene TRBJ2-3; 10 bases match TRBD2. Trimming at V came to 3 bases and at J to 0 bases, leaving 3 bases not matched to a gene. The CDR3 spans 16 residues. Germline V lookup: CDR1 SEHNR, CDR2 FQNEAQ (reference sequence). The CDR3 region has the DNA TGTGCCAGCAGCTTGCCGACTAGCGGGAGCACAGATACGCAGTATTTT. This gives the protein CASSLPTSGSTDTQYF.

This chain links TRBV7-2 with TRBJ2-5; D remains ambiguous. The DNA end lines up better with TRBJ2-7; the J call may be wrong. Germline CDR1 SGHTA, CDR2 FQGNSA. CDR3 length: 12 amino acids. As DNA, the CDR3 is TGTGCCAGCACCGACGCCCCCTACGAGCAGTACTTC. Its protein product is CASTDAPYEQYF.

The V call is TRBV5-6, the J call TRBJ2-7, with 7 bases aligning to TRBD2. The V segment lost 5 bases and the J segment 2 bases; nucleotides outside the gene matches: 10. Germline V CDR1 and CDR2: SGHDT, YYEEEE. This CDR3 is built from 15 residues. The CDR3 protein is CASSAGLPGTYEQYF. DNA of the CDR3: TGTGCCAGCAGTGCGGGACTACCGGGAACCTACGAGCAGTACTTC.

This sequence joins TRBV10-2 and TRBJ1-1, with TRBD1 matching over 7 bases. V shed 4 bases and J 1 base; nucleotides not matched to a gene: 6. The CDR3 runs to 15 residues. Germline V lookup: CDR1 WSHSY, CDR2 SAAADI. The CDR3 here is CASSGWDRQNTEAFF. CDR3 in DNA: TGCGCCAGCAGTGGTTGGGACAGACAGAACACTGAAGCTTTCTTT.

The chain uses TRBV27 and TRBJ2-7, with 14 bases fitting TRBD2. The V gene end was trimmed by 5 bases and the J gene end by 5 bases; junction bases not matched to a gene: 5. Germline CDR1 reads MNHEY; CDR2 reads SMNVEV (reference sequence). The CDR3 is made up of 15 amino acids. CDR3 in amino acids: CASSTGTSGSDEQYF. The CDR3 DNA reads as TGTGCCAGCAGTACGGGGACTAGCGGGAGCGACGAGCAGTACTTC.

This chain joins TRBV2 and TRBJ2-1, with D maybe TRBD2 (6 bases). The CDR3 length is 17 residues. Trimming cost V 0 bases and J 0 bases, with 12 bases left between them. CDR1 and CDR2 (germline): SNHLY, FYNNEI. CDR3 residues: CASSEARAGFSYNEQFF. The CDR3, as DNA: TGTGCCAGCAGTGAAGCGCGGGCGGGATTCTCCTACAATGAGCAGTTCTTC.

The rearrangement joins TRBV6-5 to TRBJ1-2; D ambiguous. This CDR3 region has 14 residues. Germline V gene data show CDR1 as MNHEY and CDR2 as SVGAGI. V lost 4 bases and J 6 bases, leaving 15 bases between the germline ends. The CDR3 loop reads CASSFGSLSNGYTF. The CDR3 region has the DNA TGTGCCAGCAGTTTCGGTTCGCTGAGTAATGGCTACACCTTC.